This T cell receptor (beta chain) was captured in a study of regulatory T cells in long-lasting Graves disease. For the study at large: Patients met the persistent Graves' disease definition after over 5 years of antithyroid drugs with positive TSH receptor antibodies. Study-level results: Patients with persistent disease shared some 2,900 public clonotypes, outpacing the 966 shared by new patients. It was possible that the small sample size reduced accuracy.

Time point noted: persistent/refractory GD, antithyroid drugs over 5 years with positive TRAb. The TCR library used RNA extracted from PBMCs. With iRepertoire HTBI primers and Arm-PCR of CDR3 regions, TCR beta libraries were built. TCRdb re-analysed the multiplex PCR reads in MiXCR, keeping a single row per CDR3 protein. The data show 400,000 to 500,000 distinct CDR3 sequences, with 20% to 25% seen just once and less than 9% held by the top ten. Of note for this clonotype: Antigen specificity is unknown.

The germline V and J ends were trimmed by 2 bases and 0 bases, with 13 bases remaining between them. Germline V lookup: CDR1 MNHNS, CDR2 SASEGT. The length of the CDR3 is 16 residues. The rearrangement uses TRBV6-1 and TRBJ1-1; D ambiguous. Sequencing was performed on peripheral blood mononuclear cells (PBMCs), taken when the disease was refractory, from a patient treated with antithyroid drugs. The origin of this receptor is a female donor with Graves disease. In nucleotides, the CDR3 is TGTGCCAGCAGTGAAATAACCGGGAGGTTGAACACTGAAGCTTTCTTT. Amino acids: CASSEITGRLNTEAFF.